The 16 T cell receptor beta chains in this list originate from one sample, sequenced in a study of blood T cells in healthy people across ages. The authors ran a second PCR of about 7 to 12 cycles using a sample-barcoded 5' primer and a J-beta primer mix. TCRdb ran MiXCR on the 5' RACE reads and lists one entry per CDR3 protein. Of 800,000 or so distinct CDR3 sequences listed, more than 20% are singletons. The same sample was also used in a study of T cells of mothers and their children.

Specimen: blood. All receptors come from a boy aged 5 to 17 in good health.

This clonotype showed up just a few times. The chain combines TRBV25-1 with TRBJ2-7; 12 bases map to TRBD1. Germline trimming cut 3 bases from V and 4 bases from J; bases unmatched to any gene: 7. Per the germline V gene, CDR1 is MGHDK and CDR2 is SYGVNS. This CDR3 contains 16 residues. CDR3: CASSDKGTGGIYEQYF. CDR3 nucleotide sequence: TGTGCCAGCAGTGACAAGGGGACAGGGGGCATATACGAGCAGTACTTC.

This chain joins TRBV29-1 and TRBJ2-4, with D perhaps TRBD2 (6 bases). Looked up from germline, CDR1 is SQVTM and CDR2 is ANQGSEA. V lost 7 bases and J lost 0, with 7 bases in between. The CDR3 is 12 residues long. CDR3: CSAGVAKNIQYF. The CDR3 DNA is TGCAGCGCGGGGGTAGCCAAAAACATTCAGTACTTC. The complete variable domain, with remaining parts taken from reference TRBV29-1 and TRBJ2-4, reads SAVISQKPSRDICQRGTSLTIQCQVDSQVTMMFWYRQQPGQSLTLIATANQGSEATYESGFVIDKFPISRPNLTFSTLTVSNMSPEDSSIYLCSAGVAKNIQYFGAGTRLSVL.

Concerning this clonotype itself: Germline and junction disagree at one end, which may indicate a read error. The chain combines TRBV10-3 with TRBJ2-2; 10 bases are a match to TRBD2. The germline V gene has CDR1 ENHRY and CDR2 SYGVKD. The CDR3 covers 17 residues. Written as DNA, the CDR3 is TGTGCTATCAGTGAGCGTGGACTAGCGGCGAACACCGGGGAGCTGTTTTTT. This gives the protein CAISERGLAANTGELFF.

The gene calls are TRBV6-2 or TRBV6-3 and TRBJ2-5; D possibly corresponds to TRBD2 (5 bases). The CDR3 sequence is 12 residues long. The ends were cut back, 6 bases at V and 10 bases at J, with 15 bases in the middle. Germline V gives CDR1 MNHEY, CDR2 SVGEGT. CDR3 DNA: TGTGCCAGCAGCCAAACTAGGGATAACCAGTACTTC. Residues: CASSQTRDNQYF.

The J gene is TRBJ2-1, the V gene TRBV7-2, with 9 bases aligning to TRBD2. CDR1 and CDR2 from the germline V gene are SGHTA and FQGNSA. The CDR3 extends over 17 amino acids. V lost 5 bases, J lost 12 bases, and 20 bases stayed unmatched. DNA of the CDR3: TGTGCCAGCAGCACGCCGACCGGGACTAGCAGGAGTGGGGCGCAGTTCTTC. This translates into CASSTPTGTSRSGAQFF.

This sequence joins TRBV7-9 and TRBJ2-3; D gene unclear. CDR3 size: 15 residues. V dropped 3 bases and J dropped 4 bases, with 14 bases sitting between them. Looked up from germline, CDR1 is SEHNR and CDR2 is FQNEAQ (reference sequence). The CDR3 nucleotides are TGTGCCAGCAGCTTGGGCAGGATGGTGGCAGATACGCAGTATTTT. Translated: CASSLGRMVADTQYF.

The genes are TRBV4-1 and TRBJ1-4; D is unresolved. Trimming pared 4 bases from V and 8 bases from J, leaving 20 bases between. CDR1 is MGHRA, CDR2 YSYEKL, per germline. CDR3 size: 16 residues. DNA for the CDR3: TGCGCCAGCAGCCTTTTTTGGACGACCAACGAGGAAAAACTGTTTTTT. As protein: CASSLFWTTNEEKLFF.

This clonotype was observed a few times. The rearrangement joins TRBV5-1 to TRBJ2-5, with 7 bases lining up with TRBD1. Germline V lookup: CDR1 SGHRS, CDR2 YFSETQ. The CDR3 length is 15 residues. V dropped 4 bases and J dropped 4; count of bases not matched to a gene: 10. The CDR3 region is CASSDQDRVAETQYF. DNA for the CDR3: TGCGCCAGCAGCGATCAAGACAGGGTCGCAGAGACCCAGTACTTC.

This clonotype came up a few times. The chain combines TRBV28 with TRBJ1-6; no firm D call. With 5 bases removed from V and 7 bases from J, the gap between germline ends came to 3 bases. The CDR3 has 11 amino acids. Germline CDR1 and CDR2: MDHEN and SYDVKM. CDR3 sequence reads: CASSQNSPLHF. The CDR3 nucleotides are TGTGCCAGCAGTCAGAATTCACCCCTCCACTTT.

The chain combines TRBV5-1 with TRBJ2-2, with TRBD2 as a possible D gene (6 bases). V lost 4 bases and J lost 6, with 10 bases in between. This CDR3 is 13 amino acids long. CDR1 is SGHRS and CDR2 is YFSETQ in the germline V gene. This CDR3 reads CASSRRGAGELFF. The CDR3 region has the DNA TGCGCCAGCAGCCGGAGGGGTGCCGGGGAGCTGTTTTTT.

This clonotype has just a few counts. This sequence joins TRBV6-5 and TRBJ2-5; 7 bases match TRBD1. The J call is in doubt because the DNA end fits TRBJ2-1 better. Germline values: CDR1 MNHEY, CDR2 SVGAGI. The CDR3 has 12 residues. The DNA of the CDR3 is TGTGCCAGCAGTCGTACAGGGGTCGAGCAGTTCTTC. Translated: CASSRTGVEQFF.

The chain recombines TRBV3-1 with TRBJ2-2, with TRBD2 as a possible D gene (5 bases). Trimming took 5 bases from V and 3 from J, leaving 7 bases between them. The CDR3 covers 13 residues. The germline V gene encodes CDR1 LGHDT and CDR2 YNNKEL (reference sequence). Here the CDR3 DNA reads TGTGCCAGCAGCATACTAGACACCGGGGAGCTGTTTTTT. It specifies CASSILDTGELFF.

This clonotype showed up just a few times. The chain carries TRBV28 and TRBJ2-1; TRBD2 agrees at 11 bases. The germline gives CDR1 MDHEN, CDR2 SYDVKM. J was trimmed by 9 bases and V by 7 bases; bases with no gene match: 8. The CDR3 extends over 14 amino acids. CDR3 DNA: TGTGCCAGCAATATACTAGCGGGAGCTGGTGAGCAGTTCTTC. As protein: CASNILAGAGEQFF. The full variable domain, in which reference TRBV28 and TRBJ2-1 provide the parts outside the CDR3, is DVKVTQSSRYLVKRTGEKVFLECVQDMDHENMFWYRQDPGLGLRLIYFSYDVKMKEKGDIPEGYSVSREKKERFSLILESASTNQTSMYLCASNILAGAGEQFFGPGTRLTVL.

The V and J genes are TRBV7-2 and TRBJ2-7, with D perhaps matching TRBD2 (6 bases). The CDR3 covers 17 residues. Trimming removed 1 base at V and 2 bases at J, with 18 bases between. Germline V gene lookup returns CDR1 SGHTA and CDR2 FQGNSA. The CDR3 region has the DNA TGTGCCAGCAGCTTAGAGGTAGCCCTAGCGAGAGCCTACGAGCAGTACTTC. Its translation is CASSLEVALARAYEQYF.

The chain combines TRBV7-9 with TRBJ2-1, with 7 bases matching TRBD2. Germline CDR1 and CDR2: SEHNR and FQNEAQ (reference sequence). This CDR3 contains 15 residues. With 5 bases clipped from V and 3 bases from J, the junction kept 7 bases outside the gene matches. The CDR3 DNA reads TGTGCCAGCAGCCATCGACTAGCAGACTACAATGAGCAGTTCTTC. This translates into CASSHRLADYNEQFF.

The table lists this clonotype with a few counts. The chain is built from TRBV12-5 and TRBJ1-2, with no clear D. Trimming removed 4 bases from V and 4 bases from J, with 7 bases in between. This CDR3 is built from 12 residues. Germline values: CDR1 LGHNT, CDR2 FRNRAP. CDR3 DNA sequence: TGTGCTAGTGGTTCACCAGGCTATGGCTACACCTTC. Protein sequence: CASGSPGYGYTF.